This T cell receptor (beta chain) originates from a study of blood T cell repertoires in COVID-19 (TCRdb year 2020). Study-wide context: Samples covering the acute and convalescent phases of COVID-19 were provided by collaborators in the United States, Italy and Spain. The prospective study material was composed of cDNA or gDNA derived from T cells, B-cell-depleted T cells, or PBMCs. Subjects who had been exposed to COVID-19, were actively infected with it, or had recovered from it provided the deeply sampled blood TCRbeta repertoires that made up the dataset. A freely available public database, intended as a resource for researchers studying the immune response to SARS-CoV-2, is where the repertoires were released. Samples were obtained from the ongoing ImmuneRACE study (first 160 participants) and from about 1,300 subjects provided by 6 global collaborators. Nearly every sample came with metadata listing a de-identified subject ID, COVID-19 status, age in years and sex. Where available, HLA class I and class II types were obtained from metadata supplied by the sample provider rather than from assay-based typing.

TCRbeta CDR3 regions were amplified from genomic DNA using the immunoSEQ Assay, a bias-controlled multiplex PCR. Per the original workflow: Nucleated cell counts per sample were estimated from amplification of reference gene primers within the assay. Sequence reads were collapsed and filtered to measure the absolute abundance of every unique TCRbeta CDR3 rearrangement. Productive Simpson clonality was computed per sample as the square root of Simpson's diversity index over productive rearrangements. The table was pulled from immuneACCESS by TCRdb, which kept in-frame rearrangements only. Such tables lose some clones; where checked, under half of the loss comes from unresolved V genes, and the rest has no known cause. The D gene and trimming were derived from the DNA, and the V and J assignments and clone size from that table. This sample gives 100,000 to 150,000 clones in total; less than 90% of them show up just once. The ten largest clonotypes hold 3% to 4.5% of the sample.

Points on this clone: The antigen it recognizes is unknown. No much larger clone exists at a distance of one base, and base qualities are not known.

Enrolling through a virtual design, the prospective study's participants ranged in age from roughly 18 to 100 years and lived across 20 to 30 United States geographic areas. Cohort assignment in the prospective study relied on participant-reported clinical history from a screening survey and a study questionnaire. ImmuneRACE Cohort 3 recovered participants were defined by two consecutive negative NP/OP PCR tests, healthcare professional clearance, or symptom resolution. In the prospective study, whole blood, serum and a nasopharyngeal or oropharyngeal swab were collected from each participant by mobile phlebotomists. Prospective study participants could optionally give additional blood draws and questionnaires over a roughly two-month period. Before DNA extraction, blood samples from the prospective study were shipped at room temperature or frozen. Overall study outcomes, separate from this receptor: The quantity of clinical and demographic metadata differed by source and by participant and was supplied without curation.

The germline V gene yields SGDLS for CDR1 and YYNGEE for CDR2. At the junction V is shortened by 3 bases and J by 8 bases, with 15 bases in between. From cysteine to phenylalanine, the CDR3 is 14 amino acids long. Of all the DNA, just the CDR3 is kept, 42 bases in frame from base 1. The chain is assembled from TRBV9 and TRBJ2-1, and perhaps TRBD2 as D gene, on 6 matching bases. Sequencing input: PBMCs or T cells enriched from blood (not recorded which). This sequence was found in a woman aged 25 to 45 who had recovered from COVID-19. The DNA sequence reads TGTGCCAGCAGCGAGGGATTGGGACTCGATGAGCAGTTCTTC. Its translation is CASSEGLGLDEQFF.